This TCR beta chain derives from a study of STAT3 mutations in large granular lymphocyte leukemia. As for the study in general: Canonical activating STAT3 mutations were detected in roughly half of the longitudinally sequenced T-LGLL patients. Regarding the study as a whole: Treatment regimens differed across patients between samplings. Clonal expansion was inferred from samples taken at other timepoints. Every T-cell large granular lymphocyte leukemia patient had at least one immunodominant TCR beta clonotype.

This CDR3 spans 14 amino acids. Deletions cut 3 bases from V and 0 bases from J, with 6 bases between. The germline CDR1 and CDR2 sequences are SEHNR and FQNEAQ (reference sequence). Assay used: immunoSEQ multiplex PCR; TCRdb lists only in-frame clones, some missing. Of more than 10,000 clones detected, 65% to 85% appear once; the ten largest clones hold roughly half. For this clone: Its antigen remains unknown.

Sequences were obtained from peripheral blood mononuclear cells. The TCR comes from a man aged 55 to 70 with T-cell large granular lymphocyte leukemia. Some clones in this sample may be carry-over from other donors' samples. This rearrangement joins TRBV7-9 to TRBJ2-4; no reliable D call. The CDR3 sequence: CASSLVEAKNIQYF. CDR3 sequence (DNA): TGTGCCAGCAGCTTGGTGGAAGCCAAAAACATTCAGTACTTC.